This T cell receptor (beta chain) was recorded in a study of shared clonotypes between healthy human individuals. Genomic DNA of every subset was divided equally among multiple immunoSEQ plates. Sequenced by immunoSEQ multiplex PCR; TCRdb stores in-frame clones only, minus some. Among roughly 700,000 clones, approximately 74% were seen once, and the ten largest hold approximately 1.8%. The study separated CD4+ cells into CD45RA+ naive and CD45RA-negative memory subsets. Sequenced material: memory CD4+ T cells sorted from blood. The subset denotes: CD45RA-negative fraction. The sequence came from a woman aged 25-40 years in good health.

The CDR3 loop is CASSYGQTYEQYF. The CDR3 nucleotides read TGTGCCAGCAGTTACGGACAAACCTACGAGCAGTACTTC. This chain uses TRBV6-5 with TRBJ2-7; D perhaps matches TRBD1 (5 bases). Germline CDR1 MNHEY, CDR2 SVGAGI. V lost 2 bases, J lost 2 bases, and 7 bases lay in between. The CDR3 runs to 13 residues.